The present TCR beta chain was sequenced within a study of blood T cell repertoires in COVID-19. Study-level information: Sites in the United States, Italy and Spain provided acute and convalescent COVID-19 samples. PBMCs, B-cell-depleted T cells, or T cells provided the cDNA or gDNA that made up the material.

Method: immunoSEQ multiplex PCR; TCRdb's copy keeps in-frame clones and lacks some. Of some 130,000 clones in the sample, 75% to 85% were seen once. CDR3 length: 17 residues. The germline V gene encodes CDR1 SGDLS and CDR2 YYNGEE. Trimming left V 0 bases short and J 2 bases short, with 17 bases between. The clonotype originates from a woman aged 80 or over with acute or convalescent COVID-19. The sample comprised peripheral blood. The chain carries TRBV9 and TRBJ1-2; D unclear. The CDR3 DNA is TGTGCCAGCAGCGTAGTCCCATCCTATGACGGGAACTATGGCTACACCTTC. Protein: CASSVVPSYDGNYGYTF.